These T cell receptor beta chains were read from a single sample in a study of CXCR3-negative and CXCR3-positive naive CD8 T cells. TCRdb reanalyzed the 5' RACE reads, giving one entry per CDR3 protein sequence and no DNA. The table counts 130,000 to 150,000 distinct CDR3 sequences; 0.25% to 0.3% lies in the top ten. The sequencing sample was made of naive CXCR3+ CD8+ T cells from blood. All receptors come from a human donor in good health. Some clones in this sample may be carry-over from other donors' samples. The CDR3 runs from the conserved cysteine through the conserved F or W.

V	J	CDR3
TRBV20-1	TRBJ2-3	CSARDDGTEISTDTQYF
TRBV12-3/TRBV12-4	TRBJ2-1	CASSLGRNEQFF
TRBV20-1	TRBJ1-1	CSARVGKLNTEAFF
TRBV28	TRBJ2-4	CASSFIGAKNIQYF
TRBV27	TRBJ2-1	CASSEGGLQQFF
TRBV20-1	TRBJ2-7	CSAQPGNVYEQYF
TRBV6-1	TRBJ1-2	CASSDAIYGYTF
TRBV11-2	TRBJ1-1	CASSLYREAFF
TRBV15	TRBJ2-1	CATSRDVAGGYNEQFF
TRBV19	TRBJ1-1	CASSMVWEGSNTEAFF
TRBV29-1	TRBJ1-2	CSVVLDRVVDYGYTF
TRBV4-3	TRBJ2-1	CASSPGVAGNEQFF
TRBV25-1	TRBJ1-2	CASSPGAQGYTF
TRBV11-1	TRBJ1-2	CASSFPFDNYGYTF
TRBV9	TRBJ2-7	CASSDSTGQGHEQYF
TRBV28	TRBJ1-5	CASSFEVVLQPQHF
TRBV5-4	TRBJ1-1	CASSGGRMNTEAFF
TRBV3-1	TRBJ2-1	CASSPSTREGLLNEQFF
TRBV5-5	TRBJ2-7	CASSWGSPRGYEQYF
TRBV12-3/TRBV12-4	TRBJ2-1	CAIGSYNEQFF
TRBV28	TRBJ2-7	CASSLTGRQYF
TRBV2	TRBJ2-7	CASTGFSYEQYF
TRBV4-2	TRBJ2-3	CASSQDFSGDTQYF
TRBV19	TRBJ1-2	CASSMGDFLTDPSNYGYTF
TRBV7-8	TRBJ1-2	CASIPGQGLNYGYTF
TRBV20-1	TRBJ2-7	CSARMGQGHAYEQYF
TRBV4-3	TRBJ1-3	CASSQDRSGDTGNTIYF
TRBV20-1	TRBJ2-4	CSASEATKNIQYF
TRBV6-6	TRBJ1-2	CASSYSGEGVEYGYTF
TRBV6-5	TRBJ2-5	CASSPVGGGQETQYF
TRBV12-3/TRBV12-4	TRBJ1-2	CASSLWSTGGDGYTF
TRBV29-1	TRBJ2-7	CSVEMMSGSYEQYF
TRBV10-3	TRBJ1-5	CAISPGEGGNQPQHF
TRBV5-1	TRBJ2-3	CASSFYGAQDTQYF
TRBV28	TRBJ1-5	CASRSQGAAGNQPQHF
TRBV11-3	TRBJ1-1	CASSLGGDSNTEAFF
TRBV7-3	TRBJ2-2	CASSSSTGGLTGELFF
TRBV9	TRBJ1-1	CASSLGVDTGAFF
TRBV28	TRBJ2-7	CASSFANRYEQYF
TRBV20-1	TRBJ2-1	CSARDWGQAKWNEQFF
TRBV20-1	TRBJ1-2	CSARSTRATDFYGYTF
TRBV6-5	TRBJ1-1	CASSYLRSGTEAFF
TRBV12-3/TRBV12-4	TRBJ1-5	CASSPGDQPQHF
TRBV5-1	TRBJ2-7	CASSLVPGTYEQYF
TRBV29-1	TRBJ2-5	CSVRIAGGQETQYF
TRBV12-3/TRBV12-4	TRBJ2-7	CASSFGQGGLYEQYF
TRBV9	TRBJ2-3	CASTLGLFSSSTDTQYF
TRBV12-3/TRBV12-4	TRBJ2-7	CASSPLLAGVSEQYF
TRBV15	TRBJ2-3	CATSSLGLAEDTQYF
TRBV29-1	TRBJ2-7	CSVQYNYEQYF
TRBV11-1	TRBJ2-7	CASSQLRTGDSYEQYF